Shown below are 24 T cell receptor beta chains from a single sample sequenced in a study of blood T cell repertoires in COVID-19. Assay: immunoSEQ multiplex PCR; the TCRdb copy retains only in-frame clones and omits some. The sample has approximately 16,000 clones, roughly 86% seen once. The sequenced material came from peripheral blood. These receptors originate from a human donor in a cohort sampled during active COVID-19.

The chain couples TRBV5-1 to TRBJ1-5; possible D gene TRBD1, 5 bases. The CDR3 is 15 amino acids. V lost 0 bases to trimming and J lost 9 bases, with 16 bases between them. The V gene's germline CDR1 is SGHRS and CDR2 YFSETQ. CDR3 region: CASSLGTPGYGPQHF. The CDR3 bases are TGCGCCAGCAGCTTGGGGACACCCGGGTATGGGCCCCAGCATTTT.

The chain combines TRBV6-4 with TRBJ1-1; D gene uncertain. V dropped 8 bases and J dropped 5 bases, with 21 bases sitting between them. CDR3 length: 15 residues. Germline assignment: CDR1 MRHNA and CDR2 SNTAGT. The CDR3 loop is CASRRGVGVGTEAFF. DNA of the CDR3: TGTGCCAGCCGGAGAGGAGTCGGGGTAGGAACTGAAGCTTTCTTT.

The V call is TRBV6-5, the J call TRBJ1-5, with 11 positions matching TRBD1. Trimming took 5 bases from V and 7 from J; bases not matched to a gene: 7. Germline V CDR1 and CDR2: MNHEY, SVGAGI. The CDR3 spans 15 residues. DNA for the CDR3: TGTGCCAGCAGTCCTGGGACAGGGGGTGGACAGCCCCAGCATTTT. Protein: CASSPGTGGGQPQHF.

V usage is TRBV5-5 and J usage is TRBJ1-1; D unclear. The CDR3 is 14 amino acids. Germline V gene data show CDR1 as SGHKS and CDR2 as YYEKEE (reference sequence). Trimming shortened V by 2 bases and J by 3 bases, and 11 bases separated the two germline ends. The CDR3 loop is CASSFGVRDTEAFF. The CDR3 region has the DNA TGTGCCAGCAGCTTCGGGGTAAGGGACACTGAAGCTTTCTTT.

The sample holds one count of this clone. DNA of the CDR3: TGTGCCAGCTCACGTGGGGGGAAAGAAGAGACCCAGTACTTC. This gives the protein CASSRGGKEETQYF. V usage is TRBV6-5 and J usage is TRBJ2-5; maybe TRBD2 (6 bases). From germline, CDR1 is MNHEY and CDR2 SVGAGI. The V end lost 8 bases, the J end lost 3 bases, and 16 bases lay between the germline ends. The CDR3 is 14 residues long.

This chain connects TRBV29-1 to TRBJ2-5; 12 positions match TRBD2. The germline gives CDR1 SQVTM, CDR2 ANQGSEA. The CDR3 extends over 15 amino acids. The V and J ends lost 7 bases and 4 bases, in that order; junction bases with no gene match: 10. For the CDR3, the DNA is TGCAGCGCACGGACTAGCGGGGAGATATCAGAGACCCAGTACTTC. Residues: CSARTSGEISETQYF.

This sequence joins TRBV19 and TRBJ2-7; TRBD2 matches at 9 bases. Germline V CDR1 and CDR2: LNHDA, SQIVND (reference sequence). The V and J ends lost 4 bases and 4 bases, in that order; junction bases with no gene match: 5. There are 14 residues in the CDR3. The CDR3 nucleotides read TGTGCCAGTAGTACGCTAGCGGGACATTACGAGCAGTACTTC. Translation gives CASSTLAGHYEQYF.

The chain uses TRBV4-1 and TRBJ2-2; no reliable D call. CDR1 is MGHRA, CDR2 YSYEKL, per germline. The V and J ends lost 3 bases and 0 bases respectively, with 17 bases between them. The CDR3 loop spans 18 amino acids. CDR3 protein: CASSQRPLPSSNTGELFF. The CDR3 nucleotides are TGCGCCAGCAGCCAGAGGCCCTTACCATCTTCGAACACCGGGGAGCTGTTTTTT.

The J gene is TRBJ1-6, the V gene TRBV5-4; 10 nucleotides line up with TRBD1. The germline V gene has CDR1 SGHNT and CDR2 YYREEE (reference sequence). After removal of 0 bases from V and 9 bases from J, the junction contained 3 bases not matched to a gene. The CDR3 is 15 amino acids. CDR3 amino acids: CASSLDDRGRSPLHF. The CDR3 nucleotides read TGTGCCAGCAGCTTGGATGACAGGGGGCGTTCACCCCTCCACTTT.

The chain recombines TRBV3-1 (or the pseudogene TRBV3-2) with TRBJ2-1; 13 nucleotides match TRBD2. Germline loops: CDR1 LGHDT, CDR2 YNNKEL (reference sequence). The trim removed 3 bases at V and 7 bases at J, leaving 6 bases unmatched. The CDR3 sequence is 16 residues long. CDR3: CASSHPGLAGLNEQFF. CDR3 in DNA: TGTGCCAGCAGCCACCCGGGACTAGCGGGGCTAAATGAGCAGTTCTTC.

The chain employs TRBV11-3 and TRBJ2-5, with D possibly matching TRBD1 (5 bases). Trimming took 1 base from V and 2 from J, leaving 11 bases between them. This CDR3 comprises 15 residues. Germline assignment: CDR1 SGHNT and CDR2 YENEEA. CDR3 DNA sequence: TGTGCCAGCAGCTTAGGTGTCAGGGCACAAGAGACCCAGTACTTC. Translated, it gives CASSLGVRAQETQYF. Looking up the rest from reference TRBV11-3 and TRBJ2-5 gives the full variable domain: EAGVVQSPRYKIIEKKQPVAFWCNPISGHNTLYWYLQNLGQGPELLIRYENEEAVDDSQLPKDRFSAERLKGVDSTLKIQPAELGDSAVYLCASSLGVRAQETQYFGPGTRLLVL.

CDR3 protein: CSVSRRMNTEAFF. Here the CDR3 DNA reads TGCAGCGTTTCACGGCGGATGAACACTGAAGCTTTCTTT. J is TRBJ1-1 and V is TRBV29-1; D remains ambiguous. Germline values: CDR1 SQVTM, CDR2 ANQGSEA. V was pared by 5 bases and J by 0 bases, with 10 bases between. This CDR3 has 13 residues. The full variable domain, its missing parts supplied by reference TRBV29-1 and TRBJ1-1, is SAVISQKPSRDICQRGTSLTIQCQVDSQVTMMFWYRQQPGQSLTLIATANQGSEATYESGFVIDKFPISRPNLTFSTLTVSNMSPEDSSIYLCSVSRRMNTEAFFGQGTRLTVV.

V and J are TRBV19 and TRBJ1-1; 8 nucleotides match TRBD1. The length of the CDR3 is 13 residues. Germline V gene sequence: CDR1 LNHDA, CDR2 SQIVND (reference sequence). V lost 8 bases to trimming and J lost 5 bases; unmatched junction nucleotides: 7. CDR3 region: CASAFDRGTEAFF. The CDR3 nucleotides are TGTGCCAGTGCGTTCGACAGGGGTACTGAAGCTTTCTTT.

V and J are TRBV25-1 and TRBJ2-5; TRBD2 matches 14 bases. The CDR3 is 16 residues long. V lost 2 bases, J lost 5 bases, and 4 bases stayed unmatched. Germline-derived CDR1 and CDR2 are MGHDK and SYGVNS. This CDR3 reads CASSEGRTSGRETQYF. CDR3 nucleotides: TGTGCCAGCAGTGAAGGAAGGACTAGCGGGAGGGAGACCCAGTACTTC. Complete variable domain (other parts from reference TRBV25-1 and TRBJ2-5): EADIYQTPRYLVIGTGKKITLECSQTMGHDKMYWYQQDPGMELHLIHYSYGVNSTEKGDLSSESTVSRIRTEHFPLTLESARPSHTSQYLCASSEGRTSGRETQYFGPGTRLLVL.

The J gene is TRBJ1-1, the V gene TRBV5-1, with 11 positions matching TRBD1. The CDR3 runs 16 residues. Germline trimming cut 4 bases from V and 4 bases from J; bases unmatched to any gene: 9. Germline V gene lookup returns CDR1 SGHRS and CDR2 YFSETQ. CDR3 amino acids: CASSRGTGGWSTEAFF. CDR3 coding DNA: TGCGCCAGCAGCAGAGGGACAGGGGGTTGGAGCACTGAAGCTTTCTTT.

This clone was observed a single time. The chain carries TRBV10-3 and TRBJ2-1, with a weak D call TRBD1 (6 bases). Germline V gives CDR1 ENHRY, CDR2 SYGVKD. The CDR3 runs to 15 residues. V was cut by 6 bases and J by 4 bases, with 16 bases left in between. The CDR3 loop is CAIRIHRDIYNEQFF. For the CDR3, the DNA is TGTGCCATCAGGATCCACCGGGACATATACAATGAGCAGTTCTTC.

This chain connects TRBV6-5 to TRBJ2-2; 9 bases map to TRBD1. The CDR3 has 14 residues. V gave up 8 bases and J gave up 6 bases; unmatched junction bases: 7. The germline CDR1 and CDR2 sequences are MNHEY and SVGAGI. In DNA form, the CDR3 reads TGTGCCAGCCCGAGCGGGACAGGGTCCGGGGAGCTGTTTTTT. Its protein product is CASPSGTGSGELFF.

V gene TRBV18 combines with J gene TRBJ1-3; D is unclear. The CDR3 sequence is 15 residues long. Germline V gene sequence: CDR1 KGHSH, CDR2 LQKENI. Trimming took 0 bases from V and 1 from J, leaving 7 bases between them. The CDR3: CASSPPNGSGNTIYF. For the CDR3, the DNA is TGTGCCAGCTCACCACCGAACGGGTCTGGAAACACCATATATTTT.

The chain employs TRBV5-1 and TRBJ2-3, with D perhaps matching TRBD1 (5 bases). The CDR3 has 15 residues. Trimming took 5 bases from V and 0 from J, leaving 13 bases between them. Germline V lookup: CDR1 SGHRS, CDR2 YFSETQ. CDR3 bases: TGCGCCAGCAGGTTACAGGTACTTAGCACAGATACGCAGTATTTT. Amino acids: CASRLQVLSTDTQYF.

DNA for the CDR3: TGTGCCAGCAGCTTAGGGGGGCTAGAGACCCAGTACTTC. It codes for CASSLGGLETQYF. V usage is TRBV7-2 and J usage is TRBJ2-5, with a possible D match to TRBD1 (6 bases). Trimming cost V 1 base and J 4 bases, with 7 bases left between them. This CDR3 has 13 residues. Germline CDR1 SGHTA, CDR2 FQGNSA.

The rearrangement links TRBV5-1 to TRBJ2-2, with D possibly being TRBD1 (5 bases). The V end was cut by 5 bases, the J end by 1 base, with 6 bases between. Germline loops: CDR1 SGHRS, CDR2 YFSETQ. The CDR3 is made up of 13 amino acids. In DNA, the CDR3 is TGCGCCAGCAGTAGGGGGAACACCGGGGAGCTGTTTTTT. It encodes CASSRGNTGELFF.

CDR3 in DNA: TGTGCCAGCACCCCACAACCCGGGGATGAGTACGAGCAGTACTTC. Encoded protein: CASTPQPGDEYEQYF. The gene calls are TRBV4-2 and TRBJ2-7; tentative D call: TRBD2 (5 bases). V lost 7 bases and J lost 4, with 20 bases in between. Germline loops: CDR1 LGHNA, CDR2 YNFKEQ. This CDR3 is built from 15 residues.

This clone was detected only a few times. V is TRBV7-8 and J is TRBJ1-5; TRBD1 is a possible D gene (6 bases). Germline V lookup: CDR1 SGHVS, CDR2 FQNEAQ. The V and J ends lost 1 base and 9 bases respectively, with 10 bases between them. The CDR3 extends over 13 amino acids. CDR3 region: CASSLVPQGPQHF. CDR3 nucleotides: TGTGCCAGCAGCTTAGTCCCACAGGGGCCCCAGCATTTT.

For the CDR3, the DNA is TGTGCCGGGGGACAGGGTAAATCTGGGGCCAACGTCCTGACTTTC. As protein: CAGGQGKSGANVLTF. V is TRBV7-8 and J is TRBJ2-6; 9 bases agree with TRBD1. The CDR3 sequence is 15 residues long. V lost 11 bases to trimming and J lost 1 base; unmatched junction nucleotides: 6. CDR1 and CDR2 from the germline V gene are SGHVS and FQNEAQ.